The rows below give T cell receptor beta chains drawn from one sample of a study of blood T cells in healthy people across ages. TCRdb reprocessed the 5' RACE reads via MiXCR and lists one record per CDR3 protein. The profile covers about 970,000 distinct CDR3 sequences, with around 54% appearing a single time and about 21% taken by the ten largest. The sequencing input was blood. Source of these receptors: a woman aged 55-69 years in good health. Both conserved end residues are part of each CDR3. The D gene is left open where the match is weak. The size of a clone is reported for some rows only, either as once, few or many, or as a class for expanded clones.

>.|15|TRBJ2-7|TRBV27|.
CASSATYSIPYEQYF
TGTGCCAGCAGTGCAACCTACAGCATCCCCTACGAGCAGTACTTC
>TRBD2|14|TRBJ2-3|TRBV30|.
CAWRIAGTTDTQYF
TGTGCCTGGAGGATAGCGGGAACCACAGATACGCAGTATTTT
>.|11|TRBJ2-1|TRBV28|.
CASSKNRERFF
TGTGCCAGCAGCAAAAACAGGGAACGGTTCTTC
>.|11|TRBJ1-2|TRBV20-1|.
CSANYNYGYTF
TGCAGTGCTAACTATAACTATGGCTACACCTTC
>.|14|TRBJ1-2|TRBV6-1|once
CASSEAAPRDGYTF
TGTGCCAGCAGTGAAGCGGCCCCCCGGGATGGCTACACCTTC
>TRBD2|18|TRBJ2-7|TRBV6-1|.
CASSLHRTSGRRTYEQYF
TGTGCCAGCAGCCTTCATCGGACTAGCGGGAGGCGAACCTACGAGCAGTACTTC
>TRBD2|16|TRBJ2-5|TRBV5-1|.
CASSPAGVGGQETQYF
TGCGCCAGCAGCCCAGCGGGGGTGGGAGGACAAGAGACCCAGTACTTC
>.|13|TRBJ1-2|TRBV2|few
CASSVSGDYGYTF
TGTGCCAGCAGTGTAAGCGGAGACTATGGCTACACCTTC
>.|13|TRBJ2-5|TRBV3-1|.
CASSQVFGETQYF
TGTGCCAGCAGCCAAGTTTTTGGGGAGACCCAGTACTTC
>TRBD2|14|TRBJ2-1|TRBV20-1|.
CSAPTSGRGSEQFF
TGCAGTGCACCGACTAGCGGGAGAGGGAGTGAGCAGTTCTTC
>TRBD1|15|TRBJ2-5|TRBV12-3/TRBV12-4|.
CASSRDRGAEETQYF
TGTGCCAGCAGTAGGGACAGGGGGGCGGAAGAGACTCAGTACTTC
>.|15|TRBJ2-3|TRBV5-1|few
CASSLSGYSTDTQYF
TGCGCCAGCAGCTTGTCGGGCTATAGCACAGATACGCAGTATTTT
>TRBD1|13|TRBJ2-5|TRBV5-1|.
CASSQVQGEYGYF
TGCGCCAGCAGCCAAGTACAGGGGGAGTATGGGTACTTC
>TRBD1|13|TRBJ2-3|TRBV25-1|.
CASGQGAVDTQYF
TGTGCCAGCGGACAGGGGGCGGTTGATACGCAGTATTTT
>.|14|TRBJ2-7|TRBV11-2|.
CASSFYGQSYEQYF
TGTGCCAGCAGCTTCTATGGACAGTCATACGAGCAGTACTTC
>.|13|TRBJ2-1|TRBV7-2|.
CASSPFLNNEQFF
TGTGCCAGCAGCCCTTTCCTTAACAATGAGCAGTTCTTC
>.|14|TRBJ2-7|TRBV29-1|.
CSVRRSGGSYEQYF
TGCAGCGTCCGCCGTTCAGGAGGCTCCTACGAGCAGTACTTC
>TRBD2|16|TRBJ2-1|TRBV7-9|once
CASSSWTSGINNEQFF
TGTGCCAGCAGCTCTTGGACTAGCGGGATAAACAATGAGCAGTTCTTC
>.|13|TRBJ2-6|TRBV30|many
CAWTSSGANVLTF
TGTGCCTGGACCTCGTCTGGGGCCAACGTCCTGACTTTC
>TRBD2|13|TRBJ2-7|TRBV20-1|few
CSARQAGKYEQYF
TGCAGTGCCCGGCAAGCGGGAAAGTACGAGCAGTACTTC
>.|13|TRBJ2-3|TRBV7-9|few
CASSSLLSLTQYF
TGTGCCAGCAGCTCCCTTTTATCGCTTACGCAGTATTTT
>TRBD2|15|TRBJ2-1|TRBV5-6|.
CASSEASGSIHEQFF
TGTGCCAGCAGCGAAGCTAGCGGGAGTATTCATGAGCAGTTCTTC
>.|15|TRBJ2-3|TRBV3-1|.
CASSQSPSGFSTQYF
TGTGCCAGCAGCCAAAGTCCCTCAGGGTTTTCGACGCAGTATTTT
>.|14|TRBJ1-5|TRBV12-3/TRBV12-4|.
CASSLQGDNQPQHF
TGTGCCAGCAGTCTCCAGGGAGACAATCAGCCCCAGCATTTT
>.|14|TRBJ2-6|TRBV28|many
CASSPRSGANVLTF
TGTGCCAGCAGTCCCCGATCGGGGGCCAACGTCCTGACTTTC
>.|16|TRBJ2-7|TRBV28|.
CASSLPPAGPSYEQYF
TGTGCCAGCAGTTTGCCCCCGGCGGGCCCCTCCTACGAGCAGTACTTC
>TRBD2|13|TRBJ2-7|TRBV2|.
CASGAGVGYEQYF
TGTGCCAGCGGTGCGGGAGTCGGTTACGAGCAGTACTTC